The present entry profiles one TCR beta chain with its context. Antigen: not known. This sample was included in a study of cytomegalovirus exposure and HLA in healthy donors. Looking at the study overall: The study's early data release held tens of millions of unique TCRs from HLA-typed donors.

Study-level results: A previous analysis found most TCR beta V segments productive roughly 90% or roughly 30% of the time.

Trimming stripped 7 bases from V and 7 bases from J, with 19 bases between. The CDR3 loop spans 15 amino acids. CDR1 LNHDA and CDR2 SQIVND come from the germline V gene (reference sequence). A multiplex PCR was run with 60 Vbeta primers and 13 Jbeta primers. Measured with immunoSEQ multiplex PCR; TCRdb has only the in-frame clones, and not every one. The sample has more than 80,000 clones, 64% seen once; the top ten hold 2% to 2.5%. The sequence was obtained from a human donor in good health. The material sequenced was PBMCs. The V gene is TRBV19, the J gene TRBJ1-4, with D maybe TRBD1 (5 bases). CDR3 nucleotide sequence: TGTGCCAGTACCCCTGGGAGGGGTAGGACTGAAAAACTGTTTTTT. It is translated as CASTPGRGRTEKLFF.